The 30 T cell receptor beta chains below come from one sample, sequenced in a study of a mutant IDH1 vaccine in newly diagnosed glioma. The time point is: week 11, during vaccination. Doses consisted of 300 ug of mutant IDH1 20-mer peptide each, paired with topical imiquimod. The antigens of these receptors remain unknown. The method was immunoSEQ multiplex PCR; TCRdb's version includes in-frame clones alone and lacks a portion of them. Among some 130,000 clones listed, about 80% were seen once. Sequenced material: PBMCs, taken from a glioma patient whose treatment included an IDH1 peptide vaccine. The receptors were sampled from a man aged 35 to 55 with glioma.

The CDR3 DNA follows: TGTGCCAGCAGCGTAGGGGGCTACGGGGCCAAAAACATTCAGTACTTC. It specifies CASSVGGYGAKNIQYF. The V gene is TRBV9, the J gene TRBJ2-4; tentative D call: TRBD1 (5 bases). The V end was cut by 0 bases, the J end by 1 base, with 11 bases between. Germline loops: CDR1 SGDLS, CDR2 YYNGEE. CDR3 length: 16 amino acids.

This clone was seen more than once but under ten times. V and J are TRBV19 and TRBJ1-5, with D possibly being TRBD1 (5 bases). Germline V lookup: CDR1 LNHDA, CDR2 SQIVND (reference sequence). V shed 9 bases and J shed 0 bases, with 12 bases lying between them. CDR3 length: 14 amino acids. As DNA, the CDR3 is TGTGCCAGCAATCGGGGGGATAGCAATCAGCCCCAGCATTTT. The encoded protein is CASNRGDSNQPQHF.

A single count supports this clone. The chain joins TRBV6-5 to TRBJ2-7; a possible D gene is TRBD2 (6 bases). The CDR3 is made up of 14 amino acids. Germline V CDR1 and CDR2: MNHEY, SVGAGI. V shed 5 bases and J shed 6 bases, with 17 bases lying between them. The CDR3 nucleotides read TGTGCCAGCAGTATCACGGGGGACCTAGGCGAGCAGTACTTC. Translating it yields CASSITGDLGEQYF.

The gene calls are TRBV6-5 and TRBJ1-1, with TRBD1 matching over 8 bases. Germline values: CDR1 MNHEY, CDR2 SVGAGI. The trim removed 0 bases at V and 5 bases at J, leaving 5 bases unmatched. The CDR3 extends over 15 amino acids. CDR3 sequence (DNA): TGTGCCAGCAGTTACTCACAGGGGGTTCCAACTGAAGCTTTCTTT. This encodes CASSYSQGVPTEAFF.

The chain has TRBV10-3 and TRBJ2-7; 7 bases line up with TRBD1. The CDR3 is 14 residues long. V gave up 6 bases and J gave up 4 bases; unmatched junction bases: 9. The germline CDR1 and CDR2 sequences are ENHRY and SYGVKD. Here the CDR3 DNA reads TGTGCCATCAGCCCTGGACAGGTTCTGTACGAGCAGTACTTC. It specifies CAISPGQVLYEQYF.

This chain uses TRBV4-2 with TRBJ2-3; no firm D call. V lost 1 base and J lost 6, with 11 bases in between. The CDR3 contains 14 residues. CDR1 and CDR2 from the germline V gene are LGHNA and YNFKEQ. CDR3 in DNA: TGTGCCAGCAGCCAAGGGCTCTCCCCGGATACGCAGTATTTT. Its protein is CASSQGLSPDTQYF.

The chain is built from TRBV6-6 and TRBJ1-3; 9 bases match TRBD1. The CDR3 has 16 amino acids. The trim removed 2 bases at V and 3 bases at J, leaving 5 bases unmatched. Germline CDR1 MNHNY, CDR2 SVGAGI (reference sequence). The CDR3 reads CASSYPGTGFGNTIYF. The CDR3 DNA sequence: TGTGCCAGCAGTTACCCCGGGACAGGGTTTGGAAACACCATATATTTT.

The chain couples TRBV7-9 to TRBJ2-2; 8 nucleotides align to TRBD1. The V gene end was trimmed by 5 bases and the J gene end by 6 bases; junction bases not matched to a gene: 8. This CDR3 has 15 residues. Germline V gives CDR1 SEHNR, CDR2 FQNEAQ (reference sequence). The CDR3 DNA sequence: TGTGCCAGCAGCATTACTGGACAGGGCTCCGGGGAGCTGTTTTTT. The encoded protein is CASSITGQGSGELFF.

The chain couples TRBV7-2 to TRBJ1-2, with 10 bases identical to TRBD1. The CDR3 has 18 residues. CDR1 is SGHTA and CDR2 is FQGNSA in the germline V gene. The J segment lost 0 bases and the V segment lost 2 bases, leaving 9 bases of the junction unmatched. As DNA, the CDR3 is TGTGCCAGCAGCTTAAATATACGAGGGACAGGGGCTAACTATGGCTACACCTTC. It encodes CASSLNIRGTGANYGYTF.

The CDR3 here is CASSLDRGEKLFF. The CDR3 DNA follows: TGTGCCAGCAGTTTAGACAGGGGTGAAAAACTGTTTTTT. The chain uses TRBV28 and TRBJ1-4; 8 bases fit TRBD1. The V gene's germline CDR1 is MDHEN and CDR2 SYDVKM. The CDR3 covers 13 residues. With 2 bases clipped from V and 7 bases from J, the junction kept 0 bases outside the gene matches. Full variable domain (missing parts from reference TRBV28 and TRBJ1-4): DVKVTQSSRYLVKRTGEKVFLECVQDMDHENMFWYRQDPGLGLRLIYFSYDVKMKEKGDIPEGYSVSREKKERFSLILESASTNQTSMYLCASSLDRGEKLFFGSGTQLSVL.

V gene TRBV7-9 combines with J gene TRBJ1-2, with D maybe TRBD1 (6 bases). V was shortened by 0 bases and J by 3 bases, with 8 bases between the two germline ends. The length of the CDR3 is 14 residues. Germline V gives CDR1 SEHNR, CDR2 FQNEAQ (reference sequence). The CDR3 spells CASSLAGADYGYTF. In nucleotides, the CDR3 is TGTGCCAGCAGCTTAGCGGGGGCAGACTATGGCTACACCTTC.

This clone appeared a few times. The rearrangement uses TRBV7-9 and TRBJ1-4, with no clear D. Trimming cost V 5 bases and J 5 bases, with 12 bases left between them. Germline loops: CDR1 SEHNR, CDR2 FQNEAQ (reference sequence). This CDR3 comprises 14 residues. CDR3 nucleotides: TGTGCCAGCAGCCCCCCGACGGCAAATGAAAAACTGTTTTTT. Its protein product is CASSPPTANEKLFF.

This chain connects TRBV19 to TRBJ1-2; D is uncertain. CDR1 and CDR2 (germline): LNHDA, SQIVND (reference sequence). Trimming removed 11 bases from V and 3 bases from J, with 22 bases in between. The CDR3 length is 15 residues. Here the CDR3 DNA reads TGTGCCTCCACCCTGGTAGGGCGGGAAGACTATGGCTACACCTTC. The encoded protein is CASTLVGREDYGYTF.

The chain employs TRBV6-1 and TRBJ2-7; 7 bases fit TRBD1. Germline-derived CDR1 and CDR2 are MNHNS and SASEGT. The CDR3 sequence is 12 residues long. The trim removed 6 bases at V and 2 bases at J, leaving 1 base unmatched. CDR3 in amino acids: CASRDRTYEQYF. CDR3 bases: TGTGCCAGCAGGGACAGGACCTACGAGCAGTACTTC.

The chain has TRBV19 and TRBJ1-5; no clear D gene. This CDR3 has 15 residues. Between the trimmed V and J ends, which lost 6 bases and 5 bases, there was a span of 17 bases. Germline V gene lookup returns CDR1 LNHDA and CDR2 SQIVND (reference sequence). DNA of the CDR3: TGTGCCAGTAGCCCTCCCGGACGGACGGATCAGCCCCAGCATTTT. Translating gives CASSPPGRTDQPQHF.

V usage is TRBV15 and J usage is TRBJ1-5, with unresolved D. CDR3 size: 14 residues. The ends were cut back, 4 bases at V and 6 bases at J, with 13 bases in the middle. Germline lookup yields CDR1 LNHNV and CDR2 YYDKDF (reference sequence). The CDR3 sequence: CATSTPTSGQPQHF. CDR3 nucleotide sequence: TGTGCCACCAGCACCCCCACATCGGGTCAGCCCCAGCATTTT.

In this sample, this clone turned up once. The CDR3 ends on some other residue instead of the conserved phenylalanine or tryptophan, so this is likely a read error. In DNA form, the CDR3 reads TGCGCCAGCAGATGGACAGGGACCTCCTACGAGCAGTACCTC. Its protein product is CASRWTGTSYEQYL. This chain uses TRBV5-1 with TRBJ2-7, with 8 bases aligning to TRBD1. The trim removed 5 bases at V and 0 bases at J, leaving 4 bases unmatched. The germline gives CDR1 SGHRS, CDR2 YFSETQ. The CDR3 extends over 14 amino acids.

The J gene is TRBJ1-3, the V gene TRBV6-6, with D uncertain. CDR1 and CDR2 (germline): MNHNY, SVGAGI (reference sequence). CDR3 size: 13 residues. V dropped 6 bases and J dropped 2 bases, with 8 bases sitting between them. The CDR3 spells CASRLEAGNTIYF. The CDR3 DNA follows: TGTGCCAGCAGACTGGAGGCTGGAAACACCATATATTTT.

CDR3 residues: CASSQTGAFGNTIYF. The CDR3 bases are TGTGCCAGCAGCCAGACAGGGGCATTTGGAAACACCATATATTTT. The V call is TRBV5-5, the J call TRBJ1-3; 8 bases are shared with TRBD1. CDR1 is SGHKS and CDR2 is YYEKEE in the germline V gene (reference sequence). V trimming: 4 bases; J trimming: 3 bases; junction bases outside the gene matches: 6. This CDR3 spans 15 amino acids.

This clone was seen just once. The rearrangement links TRBV29-1 to TRBJ1-2, with D perhaps matching TRBD1 (5 bases). The germline CDR1 and CDR2 sequences are SQVTM and ANQGSEA. V gave up 6 bases and J gave up 1 base, with 12 bases separating them. The CDR3 has 13 amino acids. The CDR3 sequence is CSVGGTVNYGYTF. CDR3 DNA sequence: TGCAGCGTCGGCGGGACGGTTAACTATGGCTACACCTTC.

The rearrangement uses TRBV7-2 and TRBJ2-7; 7 bases agree with TRBD1. V lost 5 bases, J lost 2 bases, and 9 bases stayed unmatched. The germline gives CDR1 SGHTA, CDR2 FQGNSA. The CDR3 sequence is 15 residues long. The CDR3: CASSPTGVGPYEQYF. The CDR3 bases are TGTGCCAGCAGCCCCACAGGGGTCGGGCCCTACGAGCAGTACTTC.

The genes are TRBV5-6 and TRBJ2-5; D may be TRBD1 or TRBD2 (5 bases each). Germline V gene data show CDR1 as SGHDT and CDR2 as YYEEEE. This CDR3 has 14 residues. The V gene lost 6 bases and the J gene lost 3 bases, with 15 bases spanning the gap. The CDR3 nucleotides are TGTGCCAGCAAAATGGGGGTTCACAAAGAGACCCAGTACTTC. This encodes CASKMGVHKETQYF.

J is TRBJ2-7 and V is TRBV6-1; 11 nucleotides line up with TRBD2. Looked up from germline, CDR1 is MNHNS and CDR2 is SASEGT. The CDR3 spans 15 residues. V lost 7 bases to trimming and J lost 4 bases; unmatched junction nucleotides: 9. CDR3 sequence reads: CASNPTSGVYYEQYF. The CDR3 DNA reads TGTGCCAGCAACCCGACTAGCGGGGTCTATTACGAGCAGTACTTC.

J is TRBJ1-5 and V is TRBV7-9; D not certain. This CDR3 is built from 14 residues. Looked up from germline, CDR1 is SEHNR and CDR2 is FQNEAQ (reference sequence). Trimming left V 1 base short and J 4 bases short, with 8 bases between. The CDR3 loop reads CASSLERENQPQHF. CDR3 sequence (DNA): TGTGCCAGCAGCTTAGAGCGGGAAAATCAGCCCCAGCATTTT. The full variable domain, completed using reference TRBV7-9 and TRBJ1-5, is DTGVSQNPRHKITKRGQNVTFRCDPISEHNRLYWYRQTLGQGPEFLTYFQNEAQLEKSRLLSDRFSAERPKGSFSTLEIQRTEQGDSAMYLCASSLERENQPQHFGDGTRLSIL.

The chain uses TRBV6-1 and TRBJ2-5; D could derive from TRBD1 or TRBD2 (5 bases each). Deletions cut 7 bases from V and 7 bases from J, with 22 bases between. This CDR3 is built from 15 residues. CDR1 MNHNS and CDR2 SASEGT come from the germline V gene. The CDR3 loop reads CASNPGTRVPGTQYF. The CDR3 nucleotides are TGTGCCAGCAACCCCGGGACGCGCGTCCCGGGGACCCAGTACTTC.

V is TRBV9 and J is TRBJ2-5, with D perhaps matching TRBD1 or TRBD2 (5 bases each). CDR1 and CDR2 (germline): SGDLS, YYNGEE. V was cut by 1 base and J by 11 bases, with 18 bases left in between. The CDR3 has 14 amino acids. The CDR3 spells CASSVSMGDRRQYF. The CDR3, as DNA: TGTGCCAGCAGCGTAAGCATGGGGGACCGAAGGCAGTACTTC. Filled out from reference TRBV9 and TRBJ2-5, the complete variable domain reads DSGVTQTPKHLITATGQRVTLRCSPRSGDLSVYWYQQSLDQGLQFLIQYYNGEERAKGNILERFSAQQFPDLHSELNLSSLELGDSALYFCASSVSMGDRRQYFGPGTRLLVL.

The chain uses TRBV30 and TRBJ2-2, with a possible D match to TRBD2 (5 bases). Per the germline V gene, CDR1 is GTSNPN and CDR2 is SVGIG (reference sequence). The CDR3 is made up of 14 amino acids. V lost 3 bases and J lost 3, with 11 bases in between. CDR3 coding DNA: TGTGCCTGGAGACCCGGGATCTACACCGGGGAGCTGTTTTTT. Its translation: CAWRPGIYTGELFF.

Note on this clone: It is unclear where the CDR3 begins or ends on the DNA, so no DNA is shown, and the CDR3 is as TCRdb lists it. The rearrangement uses TRBV21-1 and TRBJ2-7; whether TRBD2, the table's D call, matches the DNA was not checked. TRBV21-1 is a pseudogene. Both ends counted, the CDR3 spans 16 residues. This CDR3 reads CASSKEAVAGGSEQYF.

This rearrangement joins TRBV4-3 to TRBJ1-5; D perhaps matches TRBD1 (5 bases). The V end lost 4 bases, the J end lost 4 bases, and 11 bases lay between the germline ends. CDR3 size: 14 residues. Germline-derived CDR1 and CDR2 are LGHNA and YSLEER. The CDR3 coding sequence is TGCGCCAGCAGCCCGAGGCCAGGGAATCAGCCCCAGCATTTT. Its protein product is CASSPRPGNQPQHF.

The chain combines TRBV18 with TRBJ2-3; a weak D match, TRBD1 (6 bases). The CDR3 totals 17 residues. Trimming cost V 4 bases and J 0 bases, with 17 bases left between them. Germline loops: CDR1 KGHSH, CDR2 LQKENI. The CDR3 DNA follows: TGTGCCAGCTCACAAGCCCGACAGGCGACTAGCACAGATACGCAGTATTTT. This codes for CASSQARQATSTDTQYF. Full variable domain (remainder filled in from reference TRBV18 and TRBJ2-3): NAGVMQNPRHLVRRRGQEARLRCSPMKGHSHVYWYRQLPEEGLKFMVYLQKENIIDESGMPKERFSAEFPKEGPSILRIQQVVRGDSAAYFCASSQARQATSTDTQYFGPGTRLTVL.